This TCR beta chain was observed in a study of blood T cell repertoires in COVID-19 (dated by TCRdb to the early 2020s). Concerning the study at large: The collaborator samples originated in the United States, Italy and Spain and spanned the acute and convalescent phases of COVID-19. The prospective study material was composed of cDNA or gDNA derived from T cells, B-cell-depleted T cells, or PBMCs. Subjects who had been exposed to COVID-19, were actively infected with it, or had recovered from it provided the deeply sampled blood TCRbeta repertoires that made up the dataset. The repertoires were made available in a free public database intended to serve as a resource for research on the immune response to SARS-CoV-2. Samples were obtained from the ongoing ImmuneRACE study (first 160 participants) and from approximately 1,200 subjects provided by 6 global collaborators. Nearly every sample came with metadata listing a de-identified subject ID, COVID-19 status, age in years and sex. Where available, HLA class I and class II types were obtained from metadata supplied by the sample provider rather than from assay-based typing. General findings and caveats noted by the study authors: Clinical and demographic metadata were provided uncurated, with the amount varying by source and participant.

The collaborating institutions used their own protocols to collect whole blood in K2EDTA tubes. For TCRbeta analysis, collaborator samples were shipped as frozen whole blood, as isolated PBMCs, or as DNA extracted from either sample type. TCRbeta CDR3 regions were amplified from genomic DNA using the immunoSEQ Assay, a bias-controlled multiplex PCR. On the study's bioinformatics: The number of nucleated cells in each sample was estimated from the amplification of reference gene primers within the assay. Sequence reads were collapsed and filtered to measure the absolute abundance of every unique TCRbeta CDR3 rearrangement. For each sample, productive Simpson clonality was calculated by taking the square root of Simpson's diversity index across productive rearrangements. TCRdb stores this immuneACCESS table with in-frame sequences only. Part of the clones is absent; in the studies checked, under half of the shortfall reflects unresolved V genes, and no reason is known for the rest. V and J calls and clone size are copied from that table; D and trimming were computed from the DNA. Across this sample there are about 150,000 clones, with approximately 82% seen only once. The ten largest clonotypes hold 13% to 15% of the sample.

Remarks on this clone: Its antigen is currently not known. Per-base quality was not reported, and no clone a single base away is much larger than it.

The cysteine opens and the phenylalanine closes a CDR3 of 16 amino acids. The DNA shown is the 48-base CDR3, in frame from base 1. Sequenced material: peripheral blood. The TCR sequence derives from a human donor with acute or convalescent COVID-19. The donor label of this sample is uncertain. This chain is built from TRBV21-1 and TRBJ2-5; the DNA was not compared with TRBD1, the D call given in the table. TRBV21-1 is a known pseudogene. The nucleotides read TGTGCCAGCAGCAAATCTCAGGCCCAGCCCCAAGAGACCCAGTACTTC. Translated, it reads CASSKSQAQPQETQYF.